This TCR beta chain emerged from a study of T-cell reconstitution after alpha-beta-depleted transplantation in children. Whole-study results and caveats: One year after transplant, T-cell counts and diversity came mostly from newly produced T cells. Some patients owed their high day-60 TCRbeta diversity to surviving recipient T cells and thymic progenitors. Two months or so post-transplant, alpha-beta T cells reportedly derived from several hundred expanded graft clones.

This clonotype has a count of ten or more. No antigen is known for it. This sample's TCRbeta library carried unique molecular identifier barcodes. TCRdb processed the PCR reads anew with MiXCR; each CDR3 protein has one entry. This sample carries 480,000 or so distinct CDR3 sequences, about 10% of them seen once, and the ten largest clones take around 2%. CDR1 is DFQATT, CDR2 SNEGSKA, per germline (reference sequence). The CDR3 has 16 amino acids. V lost 3 bases to trimming and J lost 7 bases; unmatched junction nucleotides: 6. The specimen was PBMCs, collected before TCRalphabeta/CD19-depleted stem cell transplant. This clonotype was obtained from a child aged 2 to 10 with inherited bone marrow failure, due to receive a stem cell transplant. The V call is TRBV20-1, the J call TRBJ2-1; 16 bases align to TRBD2. Here the CDR3 reads CSASGTSGRARNEQFF. The DNA of the CDR3 is TGCAGTGCTAGCGGGACTAGCGGGAGGGCTCGTAATGAGCAGTTCTTC.